This TCR beta chain was captured in a study of cytomegalovirus exposure and HLA in healthy donors. Study-level points and caveats: Using a false discovery rate of 0.05, a later analysis showed that 16,951 TCR beta sequences were associated with HLA alleles. Under in vitro conditions, three CMV-associated chains were confirmed as specific for CMV antigens. The number of N-insertions in an Asian-associated ancestry cluster was reportedly below the roughly 670-donor mean in a later analysis. Most TCR sequences were seen very rarely across donors, but some public TCRs occurred in many.

The PCR employed 60 Vbeta primers together with 13 Jbeta primers. Repertoires were generated with immunoSEQ multiplex PCR, while TCRdb's copy carries only in-frame clones and drops some. Among some 140,000 clones listed, around 79% were seen once. The CDR3 contains 15 residues. Trimming cost V 4 bases and J 2 bases; bases outside gene matches: 3. Germline lookup yields CDR1 MNHEY and CDR2 SMNVEV (reference sequence). In the case of this clone: Its antigen is currently unknown.

The sample consisted of PBMCs. This chain links TRBV27 with TRBJ1-4, with 8 bases lining up with TRBD1. The TCR originated in a man aged 30 to 39 in good health and CMV-seropositive. The DNA of the CDR3 is TGTGCCAGCAGTTACCAGGGGGCGACTAATGAAAAACTGTTTTTT. The encoded protein is CASSYQGATNEKLFF.